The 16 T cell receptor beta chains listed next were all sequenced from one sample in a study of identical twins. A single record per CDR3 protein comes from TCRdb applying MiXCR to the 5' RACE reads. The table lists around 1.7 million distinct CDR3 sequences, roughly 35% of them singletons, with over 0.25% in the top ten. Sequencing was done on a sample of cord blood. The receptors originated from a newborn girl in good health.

In nucleotides, the CDR3 is TGTGCCAGCAGTTCTTACAGATCCTACGAGCAGTACTTC. Residues: CASSSYRSYEQYF. The V and J genes are TRBV12-3 or TRBV12-4 and TRBJ2-7; D is unresolved. V shed 4 bases and J shed 1 base, with 8 bases lying between them. The CDR3 extends over 13 amino acids.

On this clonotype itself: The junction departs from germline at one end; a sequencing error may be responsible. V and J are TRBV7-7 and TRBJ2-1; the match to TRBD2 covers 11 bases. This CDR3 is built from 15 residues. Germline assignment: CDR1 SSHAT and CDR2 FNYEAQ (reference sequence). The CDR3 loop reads CASSSTSGRIGEQFF. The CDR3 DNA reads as TGTGCTAGCAGCTCAACTAGCGGGAGAATCGGTGAGCAGTTCTTC. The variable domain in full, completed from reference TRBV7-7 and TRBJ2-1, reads GAGVSQSPRYKVTKRGQDVTLRCDPISSHATLYWYQQALGQGPEFLTYFNYEAQPDKSGLPSDRFSAERPEGSISTLTIQRTEQRDSAMYRCASSSTSGRIGEQFFGPGTRLTVL.

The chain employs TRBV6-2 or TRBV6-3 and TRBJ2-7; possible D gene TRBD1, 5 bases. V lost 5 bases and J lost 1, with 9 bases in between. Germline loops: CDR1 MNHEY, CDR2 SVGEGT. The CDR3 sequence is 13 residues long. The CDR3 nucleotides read TGTGCCAGCAGTCGGACACTATCCTACGAGCAGTACTTC. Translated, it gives CASSRTLSYEQYF.

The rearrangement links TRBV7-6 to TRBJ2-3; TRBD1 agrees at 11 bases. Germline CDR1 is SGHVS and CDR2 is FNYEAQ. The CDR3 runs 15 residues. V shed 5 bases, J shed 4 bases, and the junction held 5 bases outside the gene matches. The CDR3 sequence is CASSLPGQGADTQYF. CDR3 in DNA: TGTGCCAGCAGCCTTCCGGGACAGGGGGCAGATACGCAGTATTTT.

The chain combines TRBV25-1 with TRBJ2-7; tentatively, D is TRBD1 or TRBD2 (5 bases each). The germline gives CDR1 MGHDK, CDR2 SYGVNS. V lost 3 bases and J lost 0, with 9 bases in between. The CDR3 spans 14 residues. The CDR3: CASSDWGFSYEQYF. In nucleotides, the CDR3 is TGTGCCAGCAGTGATTGGGGGTTCTCCTACGAGCAGTACTTC.

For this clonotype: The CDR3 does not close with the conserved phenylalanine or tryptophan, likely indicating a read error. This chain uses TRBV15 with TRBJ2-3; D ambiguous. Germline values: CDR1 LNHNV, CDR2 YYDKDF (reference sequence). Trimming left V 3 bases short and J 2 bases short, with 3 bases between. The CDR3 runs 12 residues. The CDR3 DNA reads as TGTGCCACCAGCAGGCCCACAGATACGCAGTATTAT. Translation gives CATSRPTDTQYY.

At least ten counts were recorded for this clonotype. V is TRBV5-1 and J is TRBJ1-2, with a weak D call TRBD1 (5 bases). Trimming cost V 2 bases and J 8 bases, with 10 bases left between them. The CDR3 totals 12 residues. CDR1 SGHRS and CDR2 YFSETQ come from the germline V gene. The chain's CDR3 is CASSFLGEGYTF. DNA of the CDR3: TGCGCCAGCAGCTTCCTAGGGGAAGGCTACACCTTC.

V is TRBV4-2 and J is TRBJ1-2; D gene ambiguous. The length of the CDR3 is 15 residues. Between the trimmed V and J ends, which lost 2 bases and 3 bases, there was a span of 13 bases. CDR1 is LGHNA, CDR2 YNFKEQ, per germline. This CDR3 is CASSQSRQVYYGYTF. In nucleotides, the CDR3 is TGTGCCAGCAGCCAATCCCGGCAGGTATACTATGGCTACACCTTC.

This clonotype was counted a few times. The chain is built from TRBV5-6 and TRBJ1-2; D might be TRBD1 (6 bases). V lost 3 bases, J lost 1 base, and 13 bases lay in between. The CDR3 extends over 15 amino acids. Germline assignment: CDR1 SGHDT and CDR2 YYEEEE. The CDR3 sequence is CASSYLGQLNYGYTF. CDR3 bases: TGTGCCAGCAGCTACCTTGGACAGCTTAACTATGGCTACACCTTC.

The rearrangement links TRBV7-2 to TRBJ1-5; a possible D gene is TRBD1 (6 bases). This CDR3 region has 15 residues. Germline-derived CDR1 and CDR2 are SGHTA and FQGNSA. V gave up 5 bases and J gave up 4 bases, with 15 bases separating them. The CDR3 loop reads CASSPGGTRNQPQHF. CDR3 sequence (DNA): TGTGCCAGCAGCCCCGGGGGGACAAGAAATCAGCCCCAGCATTTT.

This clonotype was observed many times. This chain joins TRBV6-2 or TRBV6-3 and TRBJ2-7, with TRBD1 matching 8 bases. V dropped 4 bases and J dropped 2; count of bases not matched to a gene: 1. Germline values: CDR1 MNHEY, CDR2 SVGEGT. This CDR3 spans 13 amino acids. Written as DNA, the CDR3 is TGTGCCAGCAGTTGGACAGGGCCCTACGAGCAGTACTTC. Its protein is CASSWTGPYEQYF.

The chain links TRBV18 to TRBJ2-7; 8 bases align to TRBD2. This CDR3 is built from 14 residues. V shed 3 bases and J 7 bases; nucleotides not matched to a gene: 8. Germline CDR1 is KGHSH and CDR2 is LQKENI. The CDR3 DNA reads TGTGCCAGCTCACCCGGGACTAGTAGGAATGAGCAGTACTTC. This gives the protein CASSPGTSRNEQYF.

In DNA form, the CDR3 reads TGTGCCAGCAGCCAAGGTGTGAGAGTGAAAGAGACCCAGTTCTTC. It specifies CASSQGVRVKETQFF. The V call is TRBV3-1, the J call TRBJ2-1; D call uncertain. The CDR3 runs 15 residues. The V end was cut by 1 base, the J end by 13 bases, with 20 bases between. CDR1 is LGHDT, CDR2 YNNKEL, per germline (reference sequence).

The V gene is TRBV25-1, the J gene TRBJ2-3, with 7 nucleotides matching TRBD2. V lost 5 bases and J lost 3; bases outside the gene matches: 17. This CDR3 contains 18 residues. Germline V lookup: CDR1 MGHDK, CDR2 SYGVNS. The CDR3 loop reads CASSPFEGVGGGTDTQYF. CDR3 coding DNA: TGTGCCAGCAGTCCGTTTGAGGGTGTCGGGGGAGGGACAGATACGCAGTATTTT.

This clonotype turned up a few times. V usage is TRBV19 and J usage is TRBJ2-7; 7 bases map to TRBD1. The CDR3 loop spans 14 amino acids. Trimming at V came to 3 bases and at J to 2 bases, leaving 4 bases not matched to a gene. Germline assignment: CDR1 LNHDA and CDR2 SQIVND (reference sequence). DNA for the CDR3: TGTGCCAGTAGTATTGGGCAGGGGGCCTACGAGCAGTACTTC. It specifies CASSIGQGAYEQYF. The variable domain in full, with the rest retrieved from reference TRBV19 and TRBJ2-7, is DGGITQSPKYLFRKEGQNVTLSCEQNLNHDAMYWYRQDPGQGLRLIYYSQIVNDFQKGDIAEGYSVSREKKESFPLTVTSAQKNPTAFYLCASSIGQGAYEQYFGPGTRLTVT.

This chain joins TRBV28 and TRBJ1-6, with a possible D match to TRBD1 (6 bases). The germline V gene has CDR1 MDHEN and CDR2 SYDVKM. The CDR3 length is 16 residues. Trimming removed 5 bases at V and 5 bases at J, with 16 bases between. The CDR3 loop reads CASSADSWENNSPLHF. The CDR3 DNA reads TGTGCCAGCAGTGCGGACAGTTGGGAAAATAATTCACCCCTCCACTTT.